This T cell receptor (beta chain) is drawn from a study of blood T cell repertoires in COVID-19. Whole-study context: The study drew acute and convalescent COVID-19 samples from the United States, Italy and Spain. Sample material is recorded as cDNA or gDNA derived from T cells, B-cell-depleted T cells, or PBMCs.

The junction had 10 bases not matched to a gene; V was cut back by 1 base and J by 8 bases. Per the germline V gene, CDR1 is GTSNPN and CDR2 is SVGIG (reference sequence). CDR3 size: 15 residues. The authors' processing: Amplifying reference gene primers gave estimates of nucleated cell counts. Here immunoSEQ multiplex PCR was the method, and the copy in TCRdb shows in-frame clones only, minus some. V, J and clone size are those of that table, while D and trimming were read from the DNA. Altogether around 50,000 clones are present, less than 95% being singletons, with the ten largest covering approximately 5%.

The sample consisted of peripheral blood. The J gene is TRBJ2-1, the V gene TRBV30; 8 positions match TRBD1. The sequence derives from a man in his 70s with acute or convalescent COVID-19. The CDR3, as DNA: TGTGCCTGGAGTGAATTTGGACAGGGAGGTTATGAGCAGTTCTTC. This translates into CAWSEFGQGGYEQFF.